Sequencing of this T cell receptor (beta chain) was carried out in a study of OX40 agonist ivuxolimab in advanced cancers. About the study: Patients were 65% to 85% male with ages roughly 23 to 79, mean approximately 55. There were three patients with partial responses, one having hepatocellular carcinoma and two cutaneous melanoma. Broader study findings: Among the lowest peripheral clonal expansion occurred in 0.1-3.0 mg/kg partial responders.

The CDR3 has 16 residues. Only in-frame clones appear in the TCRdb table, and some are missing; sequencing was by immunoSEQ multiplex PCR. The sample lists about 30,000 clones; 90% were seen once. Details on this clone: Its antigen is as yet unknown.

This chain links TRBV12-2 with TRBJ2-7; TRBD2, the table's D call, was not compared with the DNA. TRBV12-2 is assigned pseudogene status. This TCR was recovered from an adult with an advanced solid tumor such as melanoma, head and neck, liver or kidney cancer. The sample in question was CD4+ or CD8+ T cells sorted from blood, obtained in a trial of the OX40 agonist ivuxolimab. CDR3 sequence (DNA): TGTGCAAGTCGCTTAGCACCGAGGCAGCCCTCCTACGAGCAGTACTTC. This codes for CASRLAPRQPSYEQYF.